Listed here are 4 T cell receptor beta chains from one sample, sequenced in a study of blood T cells in healthy people across ages. Primers used in a second PCR of roughly 7 to 11 cycles were a sample-barcoded 5' primer and a J-beta primer mix. TCRdb reprocessed the 5' RACE reads with MiXCR, giving one entry per CDR3 protein. The sample holds more than 1 million distinct CDR3 sequences, 40% to 45% seen once. Sequences were obtained from blood. The receptors were gathered from a woman in her sixties or seventies in good health.

This sequence joins TRBV19 and TRBJ2-3; D is perhaps TRBD1 (5 bases). The ends were cut back, 3 bases at V and 6 bases at J, with 16 bases in the middle. Germline V gene sequence: CDR1 LNHDA, CDR2 SQIVND (reference sequence). CDR3 length: 15 residues. CDR3 region: CASSMGLVIGDTQYF. In DNA form, the CDR3 reads TGTGCCAGTAGTATGGGGCTAGTAATTGGGGATACGCAGTATTTT.

V gene TRBV28 combines with J gene TRBJ2-1, with D possibly matching TRBD2 (6 bases). Trimming stripped 11 bases from V and 4 bases from J, with 15 bases between. This CDR3 has 13 amino acids. Germline assignment: CDR1 MDHEN and CDR2 SYDVKM. In DNA, the CDR3 is TGTGCCGCCGGGGCTAGCGCATACAATGAGCAGTTCTTC. Protein sequence: CAAGASAYNEQFF. The full variable domain, in which reference TRBV28 and TRBJ2-1 provide the parts outside the CDR3, is DVKVTQSSRYLVKRTGEKVFLECVQDMDHENMFWYRQDPGLGLRLIYFSYDVKMKEKGDIPEGYSVSREKKERFSLILESASTNQTSMYLCAAGASAYNEQFFGPGTRLTVL.

With respect to this clonotype: One junction end disagrees with the germline gene, perhaps due to a read error. The chain joins TRBV10-3 to TRBJ2-6; D may be TRBD2 (6 bases). The CDR3 loop spans 16 amino acids. The germline CDR1 and CDR2 sequences are ENHRY and SYGVKD. CDR3 DNA sequence: TGTGCCATCAGTTCCAATTCGGGGACTGGGGCCAACTTCCTGACTTTC. It yields the protein CAISSNSGTGANFLTF.

The CDR3 is CASSLGTAPSGYTF. CDR3 coding DNA: TGTGCCAGCAGCTTGGGGACAGCACCGTCTGGCTACACCTTC. This rearrangement joins TRBV5-6 to TRBJ1-2, with a possible D match to TRBD1 (6 bases). The CDR3 length is 14 residues. Germline V gene lookup returns CDR1 SGHDT and CDR2 YYEEEE. V lost 0 bases and J 7 bases, leaving 13 bases between the germline ends. The variable domain in full, with the rest retrieved from reference TRBV5-6 and TRBJ1-2, is DAGVTQSPTHLIKTRGQQVTLRCSPKSGHDTVSWYQQALGQGPQFIFQYYEEEERQRGNFPDRFSGHQFPNYSSELNVNALLLGDSALYLCASSLGTAPSGYTFGSGTRLTVV.